This T cell receptor (beta chain) derives from a study of blood T cell repertoires in COVID-19. Study at large: Sample material is recorded as cDNA or gDNA derived from T cells, B-cell-depleted T cells, or PBMCs.

This CDR3 contains 13 residues. V was pared by 6 bases and J by 6 bases, with 5 bases of the junction left unmatched. The germline V gene has CDR1 MNHEY and CDR2 SVGAGI. Using immunoSEQ multiplex PCR, the repertoire was profiled, and TCRdb retains in-frame clones only, with some absent. This sample has some 150,000 clones, with roughly nine tenths found just once. The gene calls are TRBV6-5 and TRBJ2-3, with 8 bases matching TRBD1. This TCR was sampled from a man in his sixties or seventies with acute or convalescent COVID-19. Sequenced material: peripheral blood. For the CDR3, the DNA is TGTGCCAGCAGCTATAACAGGGGGGATACGCAGTATTTT. This gives the protein CASSYNRGDTQYF.